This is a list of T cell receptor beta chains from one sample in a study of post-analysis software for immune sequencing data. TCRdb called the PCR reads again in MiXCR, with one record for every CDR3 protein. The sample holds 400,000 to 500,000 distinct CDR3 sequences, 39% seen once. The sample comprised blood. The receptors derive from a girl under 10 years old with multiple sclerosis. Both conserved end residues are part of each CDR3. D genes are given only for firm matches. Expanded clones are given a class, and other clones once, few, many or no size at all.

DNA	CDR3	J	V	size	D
TGCAGTACTGTAAAGACTAGCGGGTACTACGAGCAGTACTTC	CSTVKTSGYYEQYF	TRBJ2-7	TRBV20-1	once	TRBD2
TGTGCCAGCAGTTTGTGGAATGAGCAGTTCTTC	CASSLWNEQFF	TRBJ2-1	TRBV28	few	-
TGTGCCAGCAGCTTGGATCGTACGGGCTACACCTTC	CASSLDRTGYTF	TRBJ1-2	TRBV5-6	-	-
TGCGCCAGCAGCTTGGCCGGGACAGGGGGGGCCTACAATGAGCAGTTCTTC	CASSLAGTGGAYNEQFF	TRBJ2-1	TRBV5-1	-	TRBD1
TGTGCCAGCAGTTTTTTGGATGAGCAGTTCTTC	CASSFLDEQFF	TRBJ2-1	TRBV12-3/TRBV12-4	few	-
TGTGCCAGCAGCTCCGTGGGGGGCTACGAGCAGTACTTC	CASSSVGGYEQYF	TRBJ2-7	TRBV7-2	few	-
TGTGCCCGCAGTGACGGACAGGGGGTTCGGCATGAGCAGTTCTTC	CARSDGQGVRHEQFF	TRBJ2-1	TRBV6-5	-	TRBD1
TGTGCCAGCAGCTTACTGGCGGGAGGGCTATTCGGGGCCCAAGAGACCCAGTACTTC	CASSLLAGGLFGAQETQYF	TRBJ2-5	TRBV7-6	-	TRBD2
TGTGCCAGCAGTTTCTACCCGCCAGAAGCGGGGGGGCGTGAAGAGACCCAGTACTTC	CASSFYPPEAGGREETQYF	TRBJ2-5	TRBV27	-	TRBD2
TGCAGCCGGGCTAGCGGCTACAATGAGCAGTACTTC	CSRASGYNEQYF	TRBJ2-7	TRBV20-1	-	TRBD2
TGTGCCAGCAGTTTAGAGCATCGCACTGAAGCTTTCTTT	CASSLEHRTEAFF	TRBJ1-1	TRBV12-3/TRBV12-4	few	-
TGTGCCAGCCTCGCGACAGATCACAATGAGCAGTTCTTC	CASLATDHNEQFF	TRBJ2-1	TRBV12-3/TRBV12-4	many	-
TGCAGTGCTAGAGATGAATCCCTCCCTTACAATGAGCAGTTCTTC	CSARDESLPYNEQFF	TRBJ2-1	TRBV20-1	-	-
TGTGCCAGCAGCTTATCTAGCGGGTTAAGCTCCTACGAGCAGTACTTC	CASSLSSGLSSYEQYF	TRBJ2-7	TRBV7-2	many	TRBD2
TGCGCCAGCAGCTCCCTACTAGCGGGAGAGTACGAGCAGTACTTC	CASSSLLAGEYEQYF	TRBJ2-7	TRBV5-1	-	TRBD2
TGCAGCGCCAGGACTGGGGATACGCAGTATTTT	CSARTGDTQYF	TRBJ2-3	TRBV29-1	once	-
TGTGCCAGCAGCCCCAGTGGGGAGGATGGCTACACCTTC	CASSPSGEDGYTF	TRBJ1-2	TRBV7-9	-	-
TGTGCCAGCAGTGAACGACAGGGTGAGGGCTACACCTTC	CASSERQGEGYTF	TRBJ1-2	TRBV6-1	few	TRBD1
TGTGCCAGCAGTCTAAACTCTGGGGCCAACGTCCTGACTTTC	CASSLNSGANVLTF	TRBJ2-6	TRBV12-3/TRBV12-4	-	-
TGTGCCAGCAGCTTCGGACCTGGGGCCAACGTCCTGACTTTC	CASSFGPGANVLTF	TRBJ2-6	TRBV7-3	many	-
TGTGCCAGCCGAGCCGGACAGAGAATTTCCGAAGCTTTCTTT	CASRAGQRISEAFF	TRBJ1-1	TRBV28	-	-
TGTGCCAGCAGTTTTGGGTCGCAGACAGAATACTCCTACGAGCAGTACTTC	CASSFGSQTEYSYEQYF	TRBJ2-7	TRBV27	-	-
TGCAGTGCTAGAGATCACATGGGAAACTATGGCTACACCTTC	CSARDHMGNYGYTF	TRBJ1-2	TRBV20-1	-	-
TGTGCCAGCAGCCCCACGGGCAGGACCTACAATGAGCAGTTCTTC	CASSPTGRTYNEQFF	TRBJ2-1	TRBV9	-	-
TGTGCCAGCAGTTTTCAGGGATTCTACGAGCAGTACTTC	CASSFQGFYEQYF	TRBJ2-7	TRBV12-3/TRBV12-4	-	-
TGTGCCAGCAGCTTAGCGTGGGGCTCGGTAGGCGACAGGGTATATTCACCCCTCCACTTT	CASSLAWGSVGDRVYSPLHF	TRBJ1-6	TRBV7-8	few	TRBD1
TGTGCCAGCAGCGAACAGGGCAGTTTTACTGGGGCCAACGTCCTGACTTTC	CASSEQGSFTGANVLTF	TRBJ2-6	TRBV7-2	-	-
TGCAGCGTTGAATTCGGACGAGGGAGCTCCTACGAGCAGTACTTC	CSVEFGRGSSYEQYF	TRBJ2-7	TRBV29-1	-	-
TGCAGTGCTAGGGATATTCAGGAAGTGCGACAGGCGATGTATGAGCAGTTCTTC	CSARDIQEVRQAMYEQFF	TRBJ2-1	TRBV20-1	-	-
TGTGCCGTCAGTGAAACAACAGGGACCCACGGGAACTACGAGCAGTACTTC	CAVSETTGTHGNYEQYF	TRBJ2-7	TRBV10-3	-	-
TGTGCCAGCAGTGACACAGGGGCAAGAGATGGCTACACCTTC	CASSDTGARDGYTF	TRBJ1-2	TRBV6-4	-	TRBD1
TGTGCCAGCAGTTCATCACAGGGCTATCTTGGTGAAGCTTTCTTT	CASSSSQGYLGEAFF	TRBJ1-1	TRBV27	-	-
TGTGCCACCAGTGATTTGCACGGGGGGGGAAGCACAGATACGCAGTATTTT	CATSDLHGGGSTDTQYF	TRBJ2-3	TRBV24-1	-	TRBD2
TGTGCCAGTAGATCACCGAATCAAGAGACCCAGTACTTC	CASRSPNQETQYF	TRBJ2-5	TRBV19	-	-
TGTGCCAGCAGCTCGAGAGAAACCCCCACGGATACGCAGTATTTT	CASSSRETPTDTQYF	TRBJ2-3	TRBV7-9	once	-
TGCGCCAGCAGCTCCACCGGAGGGGCGGCCTTGGGTGAGCAGTACTTC	CASSSTGGAALGEQYF	TRBJ2-5	TRBV5-1	-	-
TGCGCCAGCAGCGGTCGGTTGGACAATTCACCCCTCCACTTT	CASSGRLDNSPLHF	TRBJ1-6	TRBV5-1	-	-